This T cell receptor beta chain derives from a study of cytomegalovirus exposure and HLA in healthy donors. The PCR had 60 Vbeta and 13 Jbeta primers. Here immunoSEQ multiplex PCR was the method, and the copy in TCRdb shows in-frame clones only, minus some. The sample consists of about 110,000 clones, around 80% of them appearing once. The CDR3 length is 14 residues. Germline lookup yields CDR1 SEHNR and CDR2 FQNEAQ (reference sequence). V was shortened by 1 base and J by 5 bases, with 11 bases between the two germline ends. The gene calls are TRBV7-9 and TRBJ1-1, with D unresolved. Input material: PBMCs. The receptor was isolated from a woman aged 55-75 years in good health and CMV-seropositive. CDR3 in DNA: TGTGCCAGCAGCTTAGTACTGTTATGGACTGAAGCTTTCTTT. Its protein is CASSLVLLWTEAFF.